This TCR beta chain came from a study of blood T cell repertoires in COVID-19. Looking at the study overall: Material from acute and convalescent COVID-19 was sourced from the United States, Italy and Spain. Sources were T cells, B-cell-depleted T cells, or PBMCs; the material itself was cDNA or gDNA.

Per the original methods: Scientists estimated how many nucleated cells there were by amplifying reference gene primers. Clones were sequenced by immunoSEQ multiplex PCR, and TCRdb holds only the in-frame ones, with some missing. V and J calls and clone size are as listed in that table; D and trimming were resolved from the DNA. The repertoire has some 150,000 clones, 75% to 85% of them found once; the top ten carry 5.5% to 8%. The V gene lost 3 bases and the J gene lost 3 bases, with 22 bases spanning the gap. The CDR3 runs 17 residues. From germline, CDR1 is SGHDT and CDR2 YYEEEE. The receptor's source is a woman in her forties or fifties in a cohort sampled during active or convalescent COVID-19. The specimen was peripheral blood. The genes are TRBV5-6 and TRBJ2-7; D possibly corresponds to TRBD1 (6 bases). CDR3 in DNA: TGTGCCAGCAGCTCAACGAAACAGGGCCACCGACGCTACGAGCAGTACTTC. This sequence encodes CASSSTKQGHRRYEQYF.